Following are 32 T cell receptor beta chains from one sample sequenced in a study of vaccination and CD4 T cells after COVID-19. These receptors are not linked to any known antigen. Sequencing of DNA taken from cultured CD4+ T cells relied on the Oncomine TCR Beta short-read assay. Each CDR3 protein gets one entry after TCRdb re-called the PCR reads with MiXCR. This table has some 10,000 distinct CDR3 sequences, about 61% appearing once. Described treatment: approximately nine-day PBMC culture with coronavirus spike peptide pools or control peptides (ViraFEST assay). Sequenced sample: CD4+ T cells from blood, cultured in vitro. These TCRs come from a human donor who had recovered from COVID-19.

The rearrangement links TRBV29-1 to TRBJ2-7; 8 bases line up with TRBD1. The CDR3 runs to 14 residues. With V trimmed by 6 bases and J by 6 bases, 13 bases remained unmatched. Germline CDR1 and CDR2: SQVTM and ANQGSEA. The CDR3 DNA sequence: TGCAGCGTCGGTTCAGGGGGCCGGGGATCCGAGCAGTACTTC. Amino acid sequence: CSVGSGGRGSEQYF.

The sample holds a few counts of this clonotype. This sequence joins TRBV24-1 and TRBJ1-5, with a weak D call TRBD1 (6 bases). Trimming left V 4 bases short and J 1 base short, with 16 bases between. From germline, CDR1 is KGHDR and CDR2 SFDVKD. CDR3 size: 17 residues. The CDR3 loop is CATSESDRRGSNQPQHF. CDR3 coding DNA: TGTGCCACCAGTGAATCCGACAGGCGCGGGAGCAATCAGCCCCAGCATTTT.

A few counts support this clonotype. This chain uses TRBV12-3 or TRBV12-4 with TRBJ1-5; no clear D. Trimming took 2 bases from V and 5 from J, leaving 4 bases between them. This CDR3 is 12 amino acids long. The DNA of the CDR3 is TGTGCCAGCAGTTTAAATGATCAGCCCCAGCATTTT. The encoded protein is CASSLNDQPQHF.

V is TRBV7-3 and J is TRBJ2-7, with 8 bases lining up with TRBD1. This CDR3 region has 13 residues. CDR1 and CDR2 (germline): SGHTA, FQGTGA. Losses at the gene ends were 2 bases for V and 6 bases for J; bases not matched to a gene: 3. As DNA, the CDR3 is TGTGCCAGCAGCTTAGACAGGGGATCCGAGCAGTACTTC. It specifies CASSLDRGSEQYF.

The chain uses TRBV12-3 or TRBV12-4 and TRBJ2-7; 8 bases are shared with TRBD1. V was clipped by 6 bases and J by 0 bases; unmatched bases: 10. There are 16 residues in the CDR3. The CDR3 region is CASSLDRTGNSYEQYF. Here the CDR3 DNA reads TGTGCCAGCAGCCTAGACCGGACAGGGAACTCCTACGAGCAGTACTTC.

The chain uses TRBV7-2 and TRBJ2-7, with D possibly being TRBD1 or TRBD2 (5 bases each). CDR1 SGHTA and CDR2 FQGNSA come from the germline V gene. The CDR3 is 14 amino acids. V lost 4 bases and J lost 7, with 17 bases in between. The CDR3 DNA reads as TGTGCCAGCAGCTCCGGGACGGAAAAAAGTGAGCAGTACTTC. Encoded protein: CASSSGTEKSEQYF. Variable domain in full (rest from reference TRBV7-2 and TRBJ2-7): GAGVSQSPSNKVTEKGKDVELRCDPISGHTALYWYRQSLGQGLEFLIYFQGNSAPDKSGLPSDRFSAERTGGSVSTLTIQRTQQEDSAVYLCASSSGTEKSEQYFGPGTRLTVT.

The chain links TRBV7-3 to TRBJ2-2; D gene unclear. Germline lookup yields CDR1 SGHTA and CDR2 FQGTGA. Trimming left V 5 bases short and J 0 bases short, with 13 bases between. This CDR3 spans 16 amino acids. The CDR3 loop is CASSPPGPANTGELFF. CDR3 nucleotides: TGTGCCAGCAGCCCACCCGGGCCGGCGAACACCGGGGAGCTGTTTTTT.

This chain links TRBV19 with TRBJ2-2; 9 bases map to TRBD1. CDR1 and CDR2 (germline): LNHDA, SQIVND (reference sequence). Trimming removed 5 bases from V and 7 bases from J; junction bases left unmatched: 8. CDR3 size: 15 residues. This CDR3 reads CASSVVQGAGGELFF. The CDR3 DNA sequence: TGTGCCAGTAGTGTTGTACAGGGGGCGGGCGGGGAGCTGTTTTTT.

This clonotype is labeled hyperexpanded. The chain couples TRBV7-2 to TRBJ1-5; the D gene is possibly TRBD1 (5 bases). V lost 1 base to trimming and J lost 4 bases, with 11 bases between them. There are 15 residues in the CDR3. Germline CDR1 is SGHTA and CDR2 is FQGNSA. The chain's CDR3 is CASSLDVGPNQPQHF. The CDR3 DNA reads as TGTGCCAGCAGCTTAGATGTGGGACCAAATCAGCCCCAGCATTTT.

CDR3 region: CSAIHRGVTEAFF. In nucleotides, the CDR3 is TGCAGTGCTATACACAGGGGAGTCACTGAAGCTTTCTTT. This rearrangement joins TRBV20-1 to TRBJ1-1, with 7 bases aligning to TRBD1. J was trimmed by 4 bases and V by 4 bases; bases with no gene match: 6. Germline lookup yields CDR1 DFQATT and CDR2 SNEGSKA (reference sequence). There are 13 residues in the CDR3.

The count of this clonotype is one. The J gene is TRBJ1-2, the V gene TRBV5-1; TRBD1 agrees at 9 bases. The CDR3 is 14 residues long. Per germline, CDR1 SGHRS and CDR2 YFSETQ. J gave up 2 bases and V 4 bases, and 3 bases lay outside the gene matches. The CDR3 is CASSEGTGNYGYTF. CDR3 DNA sequence: TGCGCCAGCAGCGAAGGGACAGGGAACTATGGCTACACCTTC.

CDR3 nucleotide sequence: TGTGCCACCAGTGACAGCAGCACAGATACGCAGTATTTT. Amino acid sequence: CATSDSSTDTQYF. The chain couples TRBV24-1 to TRBJ2-3; no clear D gene. V was shortened by 4 bases and J by 0 bases, with 4 bases between the two germline ends. CDR1 is KGHDR and CDR2 is SFDVKD in the germline V gene. The CDR3 is 13 residues long.

The rearrangement links TRBV7-2 to TRBJ1-1, with 7 bases identical to TRBD1. The CDR3 consists of 14 residues. V dropped 10 bases and J dropped 4; count of bases not matched to a gene: 12. Per germline, CDR1 SGHTA and CDR2 FQGNSA. The CDR3 sequence is CATCRDRPTTEAFF. CDR3 DNA: TGTGCCACCTGCCGGGACAGACCAACCACTGAAGCTTTCTTT.

The chain carries TRBV20-1 and TRBJ2-3; D unclear. V dropped 5 bases and J dropped 2 bases, with 5 bases sitting between them. CDR3 length: 11 residues. In germline, CDR1 is DFQATT, CDR2 SNEGSKA (reference sequence). The CDR3 bases are TGCAGTGCTCCTATCACAGATACGCAGTATTTT. Protein product: CSAPITDTQYF.

V and J are TRBV7-2 and TRBJ2-7; the match to TRBD1 covers 7 bases. This CDR3 spans 15 amino acids. Germline V gene lookup returns CDR1 SGHTA and CDR2 FQGNSA. The ends lost 2 bases at V and 2 bases at J; junction bases unmatched: 6. DNA of the CDR3: TGTGCCAGCAGCTTAACTACAGGGGTGGCCTACGAGCAGTACTTC. Amino acids: CASSLTTGVAYEQYF. Using reference TRBV7-2 and TRBJ2-7 for the parts outside the CDR3, the full variable domain is GAGVSQSPSNKVTEKGKDVELRCDPISGHTALYWYRQSLGQGLEFLIYFQGNSAPDKSGLPSDRFSAERTGGSVSTLTIQRTQQEDSAVYLCASSLTTGVAYEQYFGPGTRLTVT.

V and J are TRBV6-1 and TRBJ1-5; D unresolved. Germline V gene data show CDR1 as MNHNS and CDR2 as SASEGT. There are 13 residues in the CDR3. Trimming took off 6 bases at V and 5 bases at J, with 11 bases between the two ends. CDR3 sequence reads: CASSPPGDQPQHF. In DNA, the CDR3 is TGTGCCAGCAGCCCTCCCGGGGATCAGCCCCAGCATTTT.

This chain joins TRBV19 and TRBJ1-3; tentative D call: TRBD1 (6 bases). The CDR3 sequence is 17 residues long. From germline, CDR1 is LNHDA and CDR2 SQIVND (reference sequence). Trimming stripped 8 bases from V and 7 bases from J, with 27 bases between. The CDR3 is CASGTYYSAEFRNTIYF. DNA for the CDR3: TGTGCCAGTGGGACATACTATTCTGCGGAGTTTCGGAACACCATATATTTT.

This clonotype was found a few times. This chain joins TRBV15 and TRBJ2-3; D gene ambiguous. CDR3 length: 12 residues. The V gene lost 4 bases and the J gene lost 6 bases, with 8 bases spanning the gap. Looked up from germline, CDR1 is LNHNV and CDR2 is YYDKDF (reference sequence). CDR3 DNA: TGTGCCACCAGCACCCACGGTGATACGCAGTATTTT. Amino acid sequence: CATSTHGDTQYF.

The chain uses TRBV7-2 and TRBJ2-5; D might be TRBD1 or TRBD2, each matching 5 bases. In germline, CDR1 is SGHTA, CDR2 FQGNSA. CDR3 length: 13 residues. V was pared by 4 bases and J by 5 bases, with 11 bases between. In DNA, the CDR3 is TGTGCCAGCAGCTGGACGGGGCTGGAGACCCAGTACTTC. Its translation: CASSWTGLETQYF.

The chain uses TRBV7-2 and TRBJ1-4; tentatively, D is TRBD1 (5 bases). The ends were cut back, 1 base at V and 14 bases at J, with 14 bases in the middle. Germline CDR1 is SGHTA and CDR2 is FQGNSA. The CDR3 is 13 residues long. The CDR3 loop is CASSLDRGEGLFF. The CDR3 DNA reads as TGTGCCAGCAGCTTAGATCGGGGGGAAGGTCTGTTTTTT.

This clonotype was recorded a few times. This chain connects TRBV25-1 to TRBJ1-2; 8 bases match TRBD1. Germline values: CDR1 MGHDK, CDR2 SYGVNS. Germline trimming cut 3 bases from V and 12 bases from J; bases unmatched to any gene: 3. The CDR3 is 11 amino acids. CDR3 DNA sequence: TGTGCCAGCAGTGAGACAGGGGTGCACACCTTC. This gives the protein CASSETGVHTF.

V gene TRBV19 combines with J gene TRBJ1-1; 7 bases match TRBD1. This CDR3 contains 14 residues. V gave up 3 bases and J gave up 6 bases; unmatched junction bases: 7. Looked up from germline, CDR1 is LNHDA and CDR2 is SQIVND (reference sequence). CDR3 coding DNA: TGTGCCAGTAGTATTGACAGGGCAAGGCCTGAAGCTTTCTTT. Translation: CASSIDRARPEAFF. Variable domain in full (rest from reference TRBV19 and TRBJ1-1): DGGITQSPKYLFRKEGQNVTLSCEQNLNHDAMYWYRQDPGQGLRLIYYSQIVNDFQKGDIAEGYSVSREKKESFPLTVTSAQKNPTAFYLCASSIDRARPEAFFGQGTRLTVV.

The chain combines TRBV20-1 with TRBJ2-3; 10 nucleotides line up with TRBD2. CDR3 length: 13 residues. V was pared by 4 bases and J by 8 bases, with 6 bases of the junction left unmatched. The germline V gene has CDR1 DFQATT and CDR2 SNEGSKA (reference sequence). CDR3 sequence: CSAKASGSGTQYF. CDR3 nucleotides: TGCAGTGCTAAGGCTAGCGGGAGTGGTACGCAGTATTTT.

The chain links TRBV6-2 or TRBV6-3 to TRBJ1-5; perhaps TRBD1 as D (5 bases). Trimming stripped 4 bases from V and 1 base from J, with 11 bases between. The CDR3 sequence is 15 residues long. Looked up from germline, CDR1 is MNHEY and CDR2 is SVGEGT. The CDR3 nucleotides are TGTGCCAGCAGTTCCCGGAGGGACAGCAATCAGCCCCAGCATTTT. Translation: CASSSRRDSNQPQHF.

Here the CDR3 DNA reads TGCAGTGCTATACGTCCCTCTGGGGCCAACGTCCTGACTTTC. As protein: CSAIRPSGANVLTF. The chain uses TRBV20-1 and TRBJ2-6, with D hard to call. Germline loops: CDR1 DFQATT, CDR2 SNEGSKA (reference sequence). This CDR3 spans 14 amino acids. The V end lost 4 bases, the J end lost 0 bases, and 7 bases lay between the germline ends.

The chain carries TRBV2 and TRBJ1-5; the D gene is possibly TRBD1 (6 bases). Germline loops: CDR1 SNHLY, CDR2 FYNNEI. V lost 3 bases and J 2 bases, leaving 8 bases between the germline ends. This CDR3 is built from 14 residues. The CDR3 loop is CASSERGGNQPQHF. The DNA for the CDR3 is TGTGCCAGCAGTGAGAGGGGGGGCAATCAGCCCCAGCATTTT.

This clonotype came up once. The V and J genes are TRBV20-1 and TRBJ1-2; 7 bases agree with TRBD1. The J segment lost 8 bases and the V segment lost 3 bases, leaving 9 bases of the junction unmatched. Per the germline V gene, CDR1 is DFQATT and CDR2 is SNEGSKA (reference sequence). The CDR3 covers 13 residues. The CDR3 protein is CSARIQGFGGYTF. The CDR3 DNA follows: TGCAGTGCTAGGATACAGGGGTTCGGGGGCTACACCTTC.

The chain couples TRBV5-6 to TRBJ2-7; no definite D call. Germline V gene lookup returns CDR1 SGHDT and CDR2 YYEEEE. The ends were cut back, 1 base at V and 7 bases at J, with 6 bases in the middle. The CDR3 spans 11 residues. The CDR3 loop reads CASSLSREQYF. In DNA form, the CDR3 reads TGTGCCAGCAGCTTGTCGAGGGAGCAGTACTTC.

The genes are TRBV5-4 and TRBJ1-2, with 7 bases aligning to TRBD1. CDR3 length: 13 residues. The J segment lost 7 bases and the V segment lost 5 bases, leaving 8 bases of the junction unmatched. The germline CDR1 and CDR2 sequences are SGHNT and YYREEE (reference sequence). The CDR3 DNA follows: TGTGCCAGCAGACAGACAGGGATGAGTGGCTACACCTTC. Translated: CASRQTGMSGYTF.

The chain recombines TRBV19 with TRBJ2-3; no firm D call. This CDR3 is built from 14 residues. Trimming pared 2 bases from V and 4 bases from J, leaving 10 bases between. Germline CDR1 and CDR2: LNHDA and SQIVND (reference sequence). CDR3 coding DNA: TGTGCCAGTAGTATAAGCCACGGGTCAGATACGCAGTATTTT. Translating it yields CASSISHGSDTQYF.

This clonotype was detected only once. The genes are TRBV7-9 and TRBJ2-2; perhaps TRBD1 as D (6 bases). This CDR3 region has 14 residues. Between the trimmed V and J ends, which lost 5 bases and 3 bases, there was a span of 10 bases. Germline CDR1 SEHNR, CDR2 FQNEAQ (reference sequence). The CDR3 spells CASSRRQDTGELFF. Here the CDR3 DNA reads TGTGCCAGCAGCCGACGACAGGACACCGGGGAGCTGTTTTTT. Filled out from reference TRBV7-9 and TRBJ2-2, the complete variable domain reads DTGVSQNPRHKITKRGQNVTFRCDPISEHNRLYWYRQTLGQGPEFLTYFQNEAQLEKSRLLSDRFSAERPKGSFSTLEIQRTEQGDSAMYLCASSRRQDTGELFFGEGSRLTVL.

CDR3 protein: CASSYSGQLPGYF. As DNA, the CDR3 is TGTGCCAGCAGTTACTCGGGACAACTCCCGGGGTACTTC. The rearrangement joins TRBV6-2 or TRBV6-3 to TRBJ2-7; D perhaps matches TRBD1 (6 bases). V was cut by 0 bases and J by 12 bases, with 15 bases left in between. This CDR3 comprises 13 residues. Germline CDR1 is MNHEY and CDR2 is SVGEGT.